The source of this TCR beta chain is a study of post-analysis software for immune sequencing data. Study outcomes and limitations: TRBV5-6, TRBV5-1 and TRBV20-1 belonged to a set of five TRBV segments that were more frequent in patients than controls. The authors found that F measure strongly co-clustered same-batch samples.

Of note for this clonotype: Its matching antigen is unknown.

Unique molecular identifiers were carried by the TCR beta cDNA libraries. Input of roughly 0.95 to 11 million T cells yielded approximately 500,000 cDNA molecules. From the PCR reads, TCRdb called clonotypes with MiXCR, one entry per CDR3 protein. In the table there are about half a million distinct CDR3 sequences, roughly 34% of which are singletons. Germline V gene sequence: CDR1 SGHRS, CDR2 YFSETQ. The germline V and J ends were trimmed by 4 bases and 9 bases, with 18 bases remaining between them. The CDR3 runs to 14 residues. This clonotype was sampled from a girl between 2 and 17 years old with multiple sclerosis. Material for sequencing was blood. The chain combines TRBV5-1 with TRBJ2-3, with D tentatively TRBD2 (6 bases). The CDR3 loop reads CASSPGTSAGTQYF. The CDR3 DNA follows: TGCGCCAGCAGCCCTGGGACTTCGGCAGGGACGCAGTATTTT. Variable domain in full (rest from reference TRBV5-1 and TRBJ2-3): KAGVTQTPRYLIKTRGQQVTLSCSPISGHRSVSWYQQTPGQGLQFLFEYFSETQRNKGNFPGRFSGRQFSNSRSEMNVSTLELGDSALYLCASSPGTSAGTQYFGPGTRLTVL.